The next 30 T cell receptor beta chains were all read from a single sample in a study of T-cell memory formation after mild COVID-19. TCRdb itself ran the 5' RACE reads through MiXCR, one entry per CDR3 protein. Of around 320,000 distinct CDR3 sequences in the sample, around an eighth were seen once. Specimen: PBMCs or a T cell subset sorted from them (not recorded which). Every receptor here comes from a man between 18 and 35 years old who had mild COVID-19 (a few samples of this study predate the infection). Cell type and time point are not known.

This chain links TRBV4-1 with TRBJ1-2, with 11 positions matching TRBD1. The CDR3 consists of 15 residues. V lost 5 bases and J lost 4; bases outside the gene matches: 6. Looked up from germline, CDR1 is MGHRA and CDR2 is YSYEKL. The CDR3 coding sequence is TGCGCCAGCAGCTTCCGGACAGGGGGCCCCTATGGCTACACCTTC. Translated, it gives CASSFRTGGPYGYTF.

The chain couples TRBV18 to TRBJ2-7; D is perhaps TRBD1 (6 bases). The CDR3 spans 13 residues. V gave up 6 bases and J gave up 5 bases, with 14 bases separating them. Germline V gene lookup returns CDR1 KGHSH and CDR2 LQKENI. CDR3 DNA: TGTGCCAGCTCTTTAACAGGGTTCGACGAGCAGTACGTC. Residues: CASSLTGFDEQYV.

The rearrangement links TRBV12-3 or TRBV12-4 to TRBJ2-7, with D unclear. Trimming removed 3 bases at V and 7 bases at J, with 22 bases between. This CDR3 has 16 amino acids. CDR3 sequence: CASSFPPQAMIGEQYF. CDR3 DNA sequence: TGTGCCAGCAGTTTCCCACCGCAGGCAATGATTGGGGAGCAGTACTTC.

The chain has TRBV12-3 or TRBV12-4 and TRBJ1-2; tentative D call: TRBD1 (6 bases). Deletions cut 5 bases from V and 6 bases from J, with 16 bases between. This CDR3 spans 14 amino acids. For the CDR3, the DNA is TGTGCCAGCAGTCCCTCGTGGGGGCAGAATGGCTACACCTTC. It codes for CASSPSWGQNGYTF.

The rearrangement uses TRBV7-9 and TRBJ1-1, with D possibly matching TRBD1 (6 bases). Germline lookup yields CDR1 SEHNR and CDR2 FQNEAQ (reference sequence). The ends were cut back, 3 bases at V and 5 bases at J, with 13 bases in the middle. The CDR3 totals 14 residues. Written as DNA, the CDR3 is TGTGCCAGCAGCTTTAACAGGGATTGGACTGAAGCTTTCTTT. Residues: CASSFNRDWTEAFF.

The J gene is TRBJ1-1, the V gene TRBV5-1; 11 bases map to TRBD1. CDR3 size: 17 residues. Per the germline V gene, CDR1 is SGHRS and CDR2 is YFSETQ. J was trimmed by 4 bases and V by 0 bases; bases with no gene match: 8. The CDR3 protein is CASSLVGTGGVGTEAFF. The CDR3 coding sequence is TGCGCCAGCAGCTTGGTTGGGACAGGGGGTGTTGGCACTGAAGCTTTCTTT. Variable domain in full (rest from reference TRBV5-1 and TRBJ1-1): KAGVTQTPRYLIKTRGQQVTLSCSPISGHRSVSWYQQTPGQGLQFLFEYFSETQRNKGNFPGRFSGRQFSNSRSEMNVSTLELGDSALYLCASSLVGTGGVGTEAFFGQGTRLTVV.

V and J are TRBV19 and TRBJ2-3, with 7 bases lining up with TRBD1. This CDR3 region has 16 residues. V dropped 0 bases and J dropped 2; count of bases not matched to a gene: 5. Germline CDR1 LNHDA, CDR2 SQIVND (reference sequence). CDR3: CASSIDLGTDTDTQYF. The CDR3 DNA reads TGTGCCAGTAGTATAGATTTGGGGACAGACACAGATACGCAGTATTTT.

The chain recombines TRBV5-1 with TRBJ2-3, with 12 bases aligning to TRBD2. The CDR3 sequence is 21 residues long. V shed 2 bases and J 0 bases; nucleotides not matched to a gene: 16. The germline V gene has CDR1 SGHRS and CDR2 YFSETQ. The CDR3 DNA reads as TGCGCCAGCAGCTTTGCTAGGCGTCTAGCGGGGGGGCCCTTTAGCACAGATACGCAGTATTTT. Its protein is CASSFARRLAGGPFSTDTQYF.

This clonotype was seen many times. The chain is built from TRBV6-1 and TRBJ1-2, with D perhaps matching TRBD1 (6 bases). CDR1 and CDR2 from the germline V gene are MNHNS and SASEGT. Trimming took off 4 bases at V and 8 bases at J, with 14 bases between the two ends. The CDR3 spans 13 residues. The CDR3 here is CASSAWGAGGYTF. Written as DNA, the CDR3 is TGTGCCAGCAGTGCATGGGGGGCGGGCGGCTACACCTTC.

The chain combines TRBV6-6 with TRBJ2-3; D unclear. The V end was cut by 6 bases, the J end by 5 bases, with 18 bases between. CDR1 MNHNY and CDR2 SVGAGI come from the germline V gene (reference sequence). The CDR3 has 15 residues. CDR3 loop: CASRSLGSLGDTQYF. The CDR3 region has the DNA TGTGCCAGCAGGTCACTCGGGTCCCTAGGAGATACGCAGTATTTT.

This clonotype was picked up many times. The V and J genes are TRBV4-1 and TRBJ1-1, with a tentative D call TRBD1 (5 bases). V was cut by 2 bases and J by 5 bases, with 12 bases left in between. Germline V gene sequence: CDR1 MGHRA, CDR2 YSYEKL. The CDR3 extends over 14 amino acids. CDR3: CASSQPGTATEAFF. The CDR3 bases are TGCGCCAGCAGCCAACCCGGGACGGCTACTGAAGCTTTCTTT.

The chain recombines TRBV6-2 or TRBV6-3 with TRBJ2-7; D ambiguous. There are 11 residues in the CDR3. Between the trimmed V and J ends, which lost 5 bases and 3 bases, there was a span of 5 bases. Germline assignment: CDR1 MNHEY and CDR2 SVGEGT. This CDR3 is CASSRLYEQYV. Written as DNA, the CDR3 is TGTGCCAGCAGTCGCCTCTACGAGCAGTACGTC.

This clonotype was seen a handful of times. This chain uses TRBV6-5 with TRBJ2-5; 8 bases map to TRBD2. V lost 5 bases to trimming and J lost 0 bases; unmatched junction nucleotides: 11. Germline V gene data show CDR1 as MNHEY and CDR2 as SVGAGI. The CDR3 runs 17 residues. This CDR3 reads CASSPQTGGADQETQYF. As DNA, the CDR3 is TGTGCCAGCAGTCCCCAGACGGGGGGGGCTGACCAAGAGACCCAGTACTTC.

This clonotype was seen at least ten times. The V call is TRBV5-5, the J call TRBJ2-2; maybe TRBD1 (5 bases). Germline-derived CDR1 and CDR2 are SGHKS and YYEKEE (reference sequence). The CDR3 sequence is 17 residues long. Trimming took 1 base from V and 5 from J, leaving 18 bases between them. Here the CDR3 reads CASSLRQGIFWTGELFF. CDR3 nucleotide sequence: TGTGCCAGCAGCTTGCGTCAGGGTATCTTCTGGACCGGGGAGCTGTTTTTT. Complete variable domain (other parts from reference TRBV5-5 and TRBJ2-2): DAGVTQSPTHLIKTRGQQVTLRCSPISGHKSVSWYQQVLGQGPQFIFQYYEKEERGRGNFPDRFSARQFPNYSSELNVNALLLGDSALYLCASSLRQGIFWTGELFFGEGSRLTVL.

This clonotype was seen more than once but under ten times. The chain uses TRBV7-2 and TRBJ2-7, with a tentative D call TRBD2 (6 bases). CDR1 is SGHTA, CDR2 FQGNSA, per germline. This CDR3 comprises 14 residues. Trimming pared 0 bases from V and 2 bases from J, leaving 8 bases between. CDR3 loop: CASSLAPGAYEQYV. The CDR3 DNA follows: TGTGCCAGCAGCTTAGCGCCGGGGGCCTACGAGCAGTACGTC.

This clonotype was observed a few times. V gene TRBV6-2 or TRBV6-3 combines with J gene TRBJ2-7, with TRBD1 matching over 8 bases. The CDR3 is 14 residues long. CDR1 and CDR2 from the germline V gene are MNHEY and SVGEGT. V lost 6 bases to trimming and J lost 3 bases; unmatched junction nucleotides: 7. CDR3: CASSPTGTGYEQYV. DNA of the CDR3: TGTGCCAGCAGCCCCACCGGGACAGGCTACGAGCAGTACGTC.

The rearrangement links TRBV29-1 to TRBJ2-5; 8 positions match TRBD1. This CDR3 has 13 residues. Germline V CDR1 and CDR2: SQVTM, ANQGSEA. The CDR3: CGIDRGREETQYF. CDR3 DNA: TGCGGAATAGACAGGGGAAGGGAAGAGACCCAGTACTTC.

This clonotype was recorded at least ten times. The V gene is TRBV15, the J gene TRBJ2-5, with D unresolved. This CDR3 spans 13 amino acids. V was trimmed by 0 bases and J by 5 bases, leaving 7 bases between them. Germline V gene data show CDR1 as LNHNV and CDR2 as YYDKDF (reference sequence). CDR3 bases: TGTGCCACCAGCAGAGACACGTGGGAGACCCAGTACTTC. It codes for CATSRDTWETQYF. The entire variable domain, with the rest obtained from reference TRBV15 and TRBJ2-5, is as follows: DAMVIQNPRYQVTQFGKPVTLSCSQTLNHNVMYWYQQKSSQAPKLLFHYYDKDFNNEADTPDNFQSRRPNTSFCFLDIRSPGLGDTAMYLCATSRDTWETQYFGPGTRLLVL.

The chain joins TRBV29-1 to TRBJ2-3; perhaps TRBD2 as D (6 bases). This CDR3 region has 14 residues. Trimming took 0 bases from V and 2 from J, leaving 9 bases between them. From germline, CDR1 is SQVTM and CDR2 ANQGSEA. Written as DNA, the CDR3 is TGCAGCGTTGAAGATGGGGGGTTCACAGATACGCAGTATTTT. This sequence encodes CSVEDGGFTDTQYF.

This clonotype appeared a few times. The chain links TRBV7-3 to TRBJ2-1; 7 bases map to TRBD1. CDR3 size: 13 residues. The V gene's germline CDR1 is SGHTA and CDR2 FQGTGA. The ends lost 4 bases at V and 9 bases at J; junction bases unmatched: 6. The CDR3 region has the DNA TGTGCCAGCAGCTCAGGGGGTAGTTCTGAGCAGTTCTTC. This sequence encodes CASSSGGSSEQFF.

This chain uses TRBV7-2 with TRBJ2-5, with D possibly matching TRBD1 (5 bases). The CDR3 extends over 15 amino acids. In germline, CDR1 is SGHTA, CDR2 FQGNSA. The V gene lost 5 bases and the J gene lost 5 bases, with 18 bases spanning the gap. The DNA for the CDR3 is TGTGCCAGCAGCCGCCCTGGACAAGCCGGGGAGACCCAGTACTTC. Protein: CASSRPGQAGETQYF.

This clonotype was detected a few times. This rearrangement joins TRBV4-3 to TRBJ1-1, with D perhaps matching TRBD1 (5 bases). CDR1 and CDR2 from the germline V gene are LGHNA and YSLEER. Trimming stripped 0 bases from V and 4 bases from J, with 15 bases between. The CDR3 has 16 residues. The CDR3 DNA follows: TGCGCCAGCAGCCAAGATTGGAGGGGTAGGGGCACTGAAGCTTTCTTT. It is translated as CASSQDWRGRGTEAFF.

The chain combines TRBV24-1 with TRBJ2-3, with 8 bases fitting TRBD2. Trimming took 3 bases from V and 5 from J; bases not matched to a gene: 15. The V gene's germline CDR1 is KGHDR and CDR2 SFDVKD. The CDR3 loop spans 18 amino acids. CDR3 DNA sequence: TGTGCCACCAGTGATACGCAGCGGGCGGGGGGTCTTGTAGATACGCAGTATTTT. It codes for CATSDTQRAGGLVDTQYF.

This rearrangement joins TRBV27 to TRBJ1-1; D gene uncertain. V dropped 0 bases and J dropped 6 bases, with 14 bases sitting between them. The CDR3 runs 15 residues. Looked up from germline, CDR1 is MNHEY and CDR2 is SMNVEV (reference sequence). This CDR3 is CASSLSVGLGAEAFF. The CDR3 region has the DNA TGTGCCAGCAGTTTATCAGTCGGGCTGGGCGCTGAAGCTTTCTTT.

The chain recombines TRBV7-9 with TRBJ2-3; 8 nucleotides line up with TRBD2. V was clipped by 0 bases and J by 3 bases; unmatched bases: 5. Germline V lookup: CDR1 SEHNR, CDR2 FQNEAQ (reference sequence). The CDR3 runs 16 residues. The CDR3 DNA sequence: TGTGCCAGCAGCTTAGCGCGGGGGGACACGACAGATACGCAGTATTTT. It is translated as CASSLARGDTTDTQYF.

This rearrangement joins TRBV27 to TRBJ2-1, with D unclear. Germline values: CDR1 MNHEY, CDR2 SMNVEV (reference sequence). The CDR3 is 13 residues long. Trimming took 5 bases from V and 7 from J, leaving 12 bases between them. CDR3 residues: CASSHRRQNEQFF. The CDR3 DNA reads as TGTGCCAGCAGTCATCGCAGGCAGAATGAGCAGTTCTTC.

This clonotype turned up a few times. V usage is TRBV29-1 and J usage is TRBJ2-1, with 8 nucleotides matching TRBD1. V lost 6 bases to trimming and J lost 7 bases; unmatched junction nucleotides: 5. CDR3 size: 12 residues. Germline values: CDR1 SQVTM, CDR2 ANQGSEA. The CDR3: CSVSGGGNEQFF. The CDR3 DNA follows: TGCAGCGTCTCAGGGGGCGGGAATGAGCAGTTCTTC.

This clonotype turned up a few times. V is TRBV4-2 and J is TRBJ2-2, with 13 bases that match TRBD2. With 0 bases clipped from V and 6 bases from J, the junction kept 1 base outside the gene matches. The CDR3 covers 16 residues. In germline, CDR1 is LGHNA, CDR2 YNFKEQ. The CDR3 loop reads CASSQEGLAGPGELFF. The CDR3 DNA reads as TGTGCCAGCAGCCAAGAGGGACTAGCGGGGCCCGGGGAGCTGTTTTTT.

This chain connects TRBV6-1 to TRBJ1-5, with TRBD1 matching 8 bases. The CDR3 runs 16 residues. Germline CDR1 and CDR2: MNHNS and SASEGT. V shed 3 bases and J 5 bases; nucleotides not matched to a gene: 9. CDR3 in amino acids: CASSESAGGEDQPQHF. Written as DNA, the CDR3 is TGTGCCAGCAGTGAGTCGGCAGGGGGCGAAGATCAGCCCCAGCATTTT.

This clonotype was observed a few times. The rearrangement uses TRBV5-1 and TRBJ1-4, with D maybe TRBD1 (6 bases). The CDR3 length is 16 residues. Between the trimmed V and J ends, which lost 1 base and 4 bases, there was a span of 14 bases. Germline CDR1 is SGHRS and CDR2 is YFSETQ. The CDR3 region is CASSLRGTVYNEKLFF. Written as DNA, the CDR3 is TGCGCCAGCAGCTTGAGGGGGACGGTCTATAATGAAAAACTGTTTTTT.